This TCR beta chain was captured in a study of cytomegalovirus exposure and HLA in healthy donors. Study outcomes and limitations: Earlier results showed most TCR beta V segments being productive about 87% or about 30% of the time.

As to this clone: Its target is unknown.

A multiplex PCR was run with 60 Vbeta primers and 13 Jbeta primers. Data came from immunoSEQ multiplex PCR; TCRdb stores just in-frame clones and leaves some out. This table has some 110,000 clones, approximately 79% appearing once. CDR1 and CDR2 (germline): MNHEY, SVGAGI. This CDR3 spans 16 amino acids. With 0 bases clipped from V and 4 bases from J, the junction kept 6 bases outside the gene matches. This sequence was found in a man aged 45-60 years in good health and CMV-seropositive. Material for sequencing was PBMCs. The rearrangement uses TRBV6-5 and TRBJ2-1, with 7 bases aligning to TRBD2. The CDR3 spells CASSYSGAGSYNEQFF. In DNA form, the CDR3 reads TGTGCCAGCAGTTACTCAGGAGCGGGAAGTTACAATGAGCAGTTCTTC.